Included here is one T cell receptor beta chain sequence, with context. This entry comes from a study of T cell repertoires in cytomegalovirus infection. Study as a whole: TCR beta signatures that were public indicated CMV infection and matching HLA type.

TCRdb analysed the reads with MiXCR anew, one entry per CDR3 protein. Among approximately 150,000 distinct CDR3 sequences listed, roughly a sixth were seen once. The CDR3 is 14 residues long. Trimming pared 2 bases from V and 0 bases from J, leaving 8 bases between. Sequencing was carried out using CD8+ T cells from PBMCs. The V call is TRBV12-3 or TRBV12-4, the J call TRBJ2-7; D unclear. This clonotype was sampled from a human donor in good health (CMV status not recorded). Some clones in this sample may be carry-over from other donors' samples. CDR3 sequence (DNA): TGTGCCAGCAGTTTATCGGGCCGCTCCTACGAGCAGTACTTC. Translated: CASSLSGRSYEQYF.